The 3 T cell receptor beta chains listed next were all sequenced from one sample in a study of T cell responses to AZD1222 COVID-19 vaccine (dated by TCRdb to the early 2020s). Libraries were built with the immunoSEQ multiplex PCR assay. Held by TCRdb, this immuneACCESS table contains in-frame sequences only and omits some clones. Under half of the omission traces to an unresolved V gene where checked; the cause of the rest is unknown. The sample table shows some 150,000 clones, and approximately 92% are seen once. The ten largest clones represent about 3.3% of the sample. Interpreted using the paper, the time point label stands for: about 28 days (+/-7) after the second vaccine dose. Material: peripheral blood, obtained 28 days after the second AZD1222 dose. These receptor sequences come from an adult who received the AZD1222 COVID-19 vaccine.

Only one count was recorded for this clone. This chain uses TRBV7-9 with TRBJ2-1, with 12 bases aligning to TRBD2. Trimming at V came to 7 bases and at J to 10 bases, leaving 11 bases not matched to a gene. Germline values: CDR1 SEHNR, CDR2 FQNEAQ (reference sequence). This CDR3 has 15 residues. In nucleotides, the CDR3 is TGTGCCAGCACCCCCGCTAGCGGGAGGGCCTACGAGCAGTTCTTC. This codes for CASTPASGRAYEQFF.

A few counts support this clone. The V and J genes are TRBV4-1 and TRBJ2-2; 11 bases match TRBD1. Germline CDR1 MGHRA, CDR2 YSYEKL. CDR3 length equals 17 residues. With 4 bases clipped from V and 1 base from J, the junction kept 5 bases outside the gene matches. Here the CDR3 DNA reads TGCGCCAGCAGCCTTGGACAGGGGGCCATGAACACCGGGGAGCTGTTTTTT. Protein product: CASSLGQGAMNTGELFF.

The V call is TRBV6-5, the J call TRBJ2-3; D perhaps matches TRBD1 (5 bases). Deletions cut 2 bases from V and 4 bases from J, with 16 bases between. The CDR3 covers 16 residues. CDR1 and CDR2 (germline): MNHEY, SVGAGI. CDR3 sequence: CASSYRQRSFADTQYF. The CDR3 region has the DNA TGTGCCAGCAGTTACCGACAGCGTTCATTCGCAGATACGCAGTATTTT.